These 22 T cell receptor beta chains were sequenced from one sample in a study of response to subunit inactivated influenza vaccine. From the RT-PCR reads, TCRdb called clonotypes with MiXCR, one entry per CDR3 protein. The sample includes around 580,000 distinct CDR3 sequences, about 12% of them seen just once. The sequenced sample was PBMCs from blood, obtained on the day of vaccination. Every receptor here comes from a middle-aged man who received an inactivated influenza vaccine.

This clonotype was seen more than once but under ten times. The chain combines TRBV12-3 or TRBV12-4 with TRBJ2-3; either TRBD1 or TRBD2 may fit D (6 bases each). The V gene lost 7 bases and the J gene lost 4 bases, with 18 bases spanning the gap. This CDR3 has 15 amino acids. The CDR3, as DNA: TGTGCCAGCACCCTGGGGGGCCATCCATCAGATACGCAGTATTTT. This translates into CASTLGGHPSDTQYF.

This clonotype was recorded a few times. The chain employs TRBV4-3 and TRBJ2-7, with 11 bases matching TRBD1. The CDR3 spans 15 residues. J was trimmed by 5 bases and V by 4 bases; bases with no gene match: 7. Germline V gene sequence: CDR1 LGHNA, CDR2 YSLEER. The CDR3 reads CASSLRTGGFDEQYF. The CDR3 DNA reads TGCGCCAGCAGCCTTCGGACAGGGGGCTTTGACGAGCAGTACTTC.

This clonotype turned up a few times. This chain's CDR3 is CASSSRTGRATQYF. The CDR3 nucleotides are TGTGCCAGCAGCAGTCGGACAGGGAGAGCTACGCAGTATTTT. The gene calls are TRBV5-6 and TRBJ2-3, with 8 positions matching TRBD1. The V gene's germline CDR1 is SGHDT and CDR2 YYEEEE. The CDR3 loop spans 14 amino acids. After removal of 4 bases from V and 8 bases from J, the junction contained 9 bases not matched to a gene.

This clonotype appeared a few times. The chain combines TRBV7-2 with TRBJ2-2; D is ambiguous. The CDR3 is 15 residues long. Deletions cut 0 bases from V and 1 base from J, with 6 bases between. Per the germline V gene, CDR1 is SGHTA and CDR2 is FQGNSA. The CDR3 nucleotides are TGTGCCAGCAGCTTAGCACGGAGGAACACCGGGGAGCTGTTTTTT. Translating gives CASSLARRNTGELFF.

J is TRBJ2-1 and V is TRBV11-2; D not certain. The CDR3 is 14 residues long. CDR1 and CDR2 from the germline V gene are SGHAT and FQNNGV. Trimming cost V 2 bases and J 10 bases, with 15 bases left between them. Written as DNA, the CDR3 is TGTGCCAGCAGCTTAAGCCAAGCAATGAAGGAGCAGTTCTTC. Its protein is CASSLSQAMKEQFF.

This clonotype was found many times. V is TRBV3-1 and J is TRBJ2-7; D is possibly TRBD2 (6 bases). Germline values: CDR1 LGHDT, CDR2 YNNKEL (reference sequence). The length of the CDR3 is 16 residues. Trimming cost V 1 base and J 0 bases, with 13 bases left between them. The CDR3 coding sequence is TGTGCCAGCAGCCAAGTTGGGGGGAGCCTCTCCTACGAGCAGTACTTC. Translation: CASSQVGGSLSYEQYF.

This clonotype turned up a few times. Just one base apart from a much larger clone, this may be a read error. The rearrangement uses TRBV2 and TRBJ1-1; 9 bases are shared with TRBD1. CDR1 and CDR2 from the germline V gene are SNHLY and FYNNEI. The length of the CDR3 is 14 residues. Germline trimming cut 5 bases from V and 1 base from J; bases unmatched to any gene: 2. Written as DNA, the CDR3 is TGTGCCAGCAGTCCACAGGGGGCGAACACTGAAGCTTTCTTT. This codes for CASSPQGANTEAFF.

This clonotype was seen a handful of times. The gene calls are TRBV7-6 and TRBJ1-1; TRBD1 matches 12 bases. CDR3 size: 16 residues. Germline V gene data show CDR1 as SGHVS and CDR2 as FNYEAQ. V trimming: 3 bases; J trimming: 0 bases; junction bases outside the gene matches: 2. This CDR3 reads CASSLGTGGLNTEAFF. Written as DNA, the CDR3 is TGTGCCAGCAGCTTGGGGACAGGGGGCCTGAACACTGAAGCTTTCTTT.

This clonotype has ten or more counts. The chain combines TRBV12-3 or TRBV12-4 with TRBJ2-7; 8 bases align to TRBD1. CDR3 size: 15 residues. Trimming at V came to 1 base and at J to 7 bases, leaving 9 bases not matched to a gene. The CDR3 spells CASSLGGQVPEEQYF. Written as DNA, the CDR3 is TGTGCCAGCAGTTTAGGGGGACAGGTCCCCGAGGAGCAGTACTTC.

Many counts were recorded for this clonotype. This chain links TRBV20-1 with TRBJ2-1; 15 bases align to TRBD2. The length of the CDR3 is 17 residues. From germline, CDR1 is DFQATT and CDR2 SNEGSKA (reference sequence). V dropped 5 bases and J dropped 6; count of bases not matched to a gene: 11. The CDR3 DNA reads as TGCAGTGCTGAGACACGGACTAGCGGGAGGGCCGCCAATGAGCAGTTCTTC. Its protein product is CSAETRTSGRAANEQFF.

This clonotype occurred a few times. This chain connects TRBV10-2 to TRBJ2-2; TRBD1 aligns across 7 bases. Germline-derived CDR1 and CDR2 are WSHSY and SAAADI. This CDR3 is 18 amino acids long. Germline trimming cut 8 bases from V and 2 bases from J; bases unmatched to any gene: 17. This chain's CDR3 is CASLLVPSTGLNTGELFF. The CDR3 nucleotides read TGCGCCAGCCTTCTAGTCCCTTCGACAGGGTTAAACACCGGGGAGCTGTTTTTT.

This clonotype was observed many times. The chain is built from TRBV9 and TRBJ1-1; TRBD1 is a possible D gene (5 bases). This CDR3 is 13 amino acids long. V dropped 3 bases and J dropped 1 base, with 7 bases sitting between them. Looked up from germline, CDR1 is SGDLS and CDR2 is YYNGEE. CDR3 nucleotide sequence: TGTGCCAGCAGCGAAGGACAGAACACTGAAGCTTTCTTT. It codes for CASSEGQNTEAFF.

V gene TRBV5-1 combines with J gene TRBJ1-6; 8 nucleotides agree with TRBD1. Per germline, CDR1 SGHRS and CDR2 YFSETQ. V lost 5 bases and J lost 7; bases outside the gene matches: 8. The CDR3 is 15 residues long. CDR3 DNA: TGCGCCAGCAGTTCAGGGGGCGAAGTGAATTCACCCCTCCACTTT. This codes for CASSSGGEVNSPLHF.

There are a few counts of this clonotype. This sequence joins TRBV18 and TRBJ2-2, with D unclear. The ends were cut back, 8 bases at V and 7 bases at J, with 14 bases in the middle. Germline lookup yields CDR1 KGHSH and CDR2 LQKENI. The CDR3 has 13 residues. The CDR3 here is CASTPARNGELFF. The CDR3 DNA sequence: TGTGCCAGCACCCCAGCCAGAAACGGGGAGCTGTTTTTT.

This chain uses TRBV15 with TRBJ1-1, with D possibly being TRBD1 (5 bases). There are 12 residues in the CDR3. The germline V gene has CDR1 LNHNV and CDR2 YYDKDF (reference sequence). V lost 1 base and J 8 bases, leaving 8 bases between the germline ends. Here the CDR3 reads CATSRVKGEAFF. The CDR3 DNA follows: TGTGCCACCAGCAGAGTAAAGGGGGAAGCTTTCTTT.

This clonotype was seen only a few times. The CDR3 reads CASSLLRGTNTGELFF. DNA of the CDR3: TGTGCCAGCAGCTTGTTGCGGGGGACGAACACCGGGGAGCTGTTTTTT. The chain employs TRBV5-6 and TRBJ2-2; 7 bases line up with TRBD2. V shed 1 base and J 0 bases; nucleotides not matched to a gene: 3. CDR3 length: 16 residues. Germline CDR1 SGHDT, CDR2 YYEEEE.

This chain connects TRBV12-3 or TRBV12-4 to TRBJ1-6, with D maybe TRBD1 (5 bases). The CDR3 is made up of 14 amino acids. The germline V and J ends were trimmed by 5 bases and 5 bases, with 10 bases remaining between them. The CDR3 DNA is TGTGCCAGCAGTCCTCGGGGGAATAATTCACCCCTCCACTTT. Translated: CASSPRGNNSPLHF.

This clonotype was recorded a few times. The gene calls are TRBV21-1 and TRBJ1-4; the table assigns TRBD1, which was not confirmed against the DNA. TRBV21-1 is a pseudogene locus. The CDR3 covers 14 residues. CDR3 DNA: TGTGCCAGCAGCAAACAGGGGGCGAATGAAAAACTGTTTTTT. Translated: CASSKQGANEKLFF.

Many counts were recorded for this clonotype. The CDR3 bases are TGTGCCAGCTCAGCCCCGGGACAGGGATCTGAAAAACTGTTTTTT. It translates to CASSAPGQGSEKLFF. The rearrangement joins TRBV27 to TRBJ1-4, with 9 bases aligning to TRBD1. Trimming at V came to 8 bases and at J to 7 bases, leaving 11 bases not matched to a gene. The germline CDR1 and CDR2 sequences are MNHEY and SMNVEV (reference sequence). The CDR3 has 15 residues.

There are a few counts of this clonotype. The J gene is TRBJ2-7, the V gene TRBV6-5, with no clear D. This CDR3 spans 14 amino acids. Trimming removed 2 bases at V and 2 bases at J, with 10 bases between. Germline V gives CDR1 MNHEY, CDR2 SVGAGI. The CDR3, as DNA: TGTGCCAGCAGTTACGGCCTGGGAACCTACGAGCAGTACTTC. Its protein product is CASSYGLGTYEQYF.

This clonotype was detected only a few times. The chain has TRBV4-2 and TRBJ2-1; the D is unclear. The CDR3 extends over 15 amino acids. The germline V gene has CDR1 LGHNA and CDR2 YNFKEQ. With 4 bases removed from V and 1 base from J, the gap between germline ends came to 11 bases. The CDR3 DNA follows: TGTGCCAGCAGCCCCCCCCGGGCTTCCTACAATGAGCAGTTCTTC. It yields the protein CASSPPRASYNEQFF.

This clonotype was counted only a few times. The chain combines TRBV30 with TRBJ1-1; 7 bases align to TRBD1. With V trimmed by 8 bases and J by 3 bases, 9 bases remained unmatched. The CDR3 is 13 residues long. Germline V CDR1 and CDR2: GTSNPN, SVGIG (reference sequence). The CDR3 loop is CAALGTADTEAFF. In nucleotides, the CDR3 is TGTGCCGCCCTCGGGACAGCCGACACTGAAGCTTTCTTT.